This T cell receptor (beta chain) was sequenced in a study of siplizumab effects on memory and regulatory T cells. The CDR3 extends over 13 amino acids. CDR1 SGHTA and CDR2 FQGNSA come from the germline V gene. The V gene lost 3 bases and the J gene lost 1 base, with 3 bases spanning the gap. Points from the study as a whole: Both greater diversity than memory cells and a major contribution to the alloresponse seemed to characterize naive T cells.

This clone occurred once. Its antigen is as yet unknown. Assay: immunoSEQ multiplex PCR; the TCRdb copy retains only in-frame clones and omits some. The table lists more than 70,000 clones, roughly 94% of them singletons. The clonotype was recovered from a human donor in good health. This chain uses TRBV7-2 with TRBJ2-2; D gene uncertain. Sequencing was performed on CD8+ T cells sorted from blood. The CDR3 spells CASSFVNTGELFF. As DNA, the CDR3 is TGTGCCAGCAGCTTTGTGAACACCGGGGAGCTGTTTTTT.